The clone carrying this T cell receptor (beta chain) was seen ten or more times. Its antigen is undetermined. V shed 5 bases and J 2 bases; nucleotides not matched to a gene: 6. Germline V gene sequence: CDR1 MNHEY, CDR2 SVGAGI. The CDR3 consists of 15 residues. Every bit of the isolated RNA underwent reverse transcription, so sequencing read expressed TCRB transcripts. Produced via immunoSEQ multiplex PCR; TCRdb's table is partial and in-frame only. The table has about 180,000 clones, about 13% seen once; the top ten hold 0.62%. The sample comes from a study of beta chain features in type 1 diabetes. Notes on the study in general: In comparison with healthy donors, patients had naive, central memory and Treg TCRB repertoires that appeared more similar.

The chain employs TRBV6-5 and TRBJ1-3, with 7 bases aligning to TRBD1. The sequenced sample was central memory CD4+ T cells from blood. The clonotype was recovered from a woman between 18 and 29 years old in good health. CDR3 bases: TGTGCCAGCAGTCGGCAACAGGGGACTGGAAACACCATATATTTT. Amino acids: CASSRQQGTGNTIYF.